These T cell receptor beta chains were read from a single sample in a study of blood T cells in healthy people across ages. TCRdb recomputed calls from the 5' RACE reads with MiXCR, one row per CDR3 protein. This sample has some 860,000 distinct CDR3 sequences, with approximately 60% found just once. Sequencing was performed on blood. These TCRs come from a man in his forties in good health. Each CDR3 is given with its conserved first and last residue. A D gene is named only where the DNA matches it firmly. Size is omitted from some rows. Given values are once, few, many or a class for expanded clones.

CDR3 | DNA | D | J | V | size
CASSFQGMDEQFF | TGTGCCAGCAGCTTCCAGGGGATGGATGAGCAGTTCTTC | - | TRBJ2-1 | TRBV7-9 | -
CASSTGPPTLNTEAFF | TGTGCCAGCAGCACAGGGCCTCCTACTCTGAACACTGAAGCTTTCTTT | - | TRBJ1-1 | TRBV6-2/TRBV6-3 | -
CSGTEDTDTQYF | TGCAGCGGGACAGAAGACACAGATACGCAGTATTTT | - | TRBJ2-3 | TRBV29-1 | -
CASTGEAPDTQYF | TGTGCCAGCACAGGGGAAGCCCCAGATACGCAGTATTTT | - | TRBJ2-3 | TRBV6-1 | -
CASSSLSGAGKGNEQFF | TGCGCCAGCAGCTCCCTATCGGGAGCCGGAAAGGGCAATGAGCAGTTCTTC | - | TRBJ2-1 | TRBV5-1 | -
CASSSQNEKLFF | TGTGCCAGCAGTTCTCAAAATGAAAAACTGTTTTTT | - | TRBJ1-4 | TRBV6-5 | -
CASSELGRGLDYGYTF | TGTGCCAGCAGTGAATTAGGTCGGGGACTTGACTATGGCTACACCTTC | - | TRBJ1-2 | TRBV25-1 | -
CASSPVTSGSPTDTQYF | TGTGCCAGCAGCCCCGTGACTAGCGGGAGCCCCACAGATACGCAGTATTTT | TRBD2 | TRBJ2-3 | TRBV12-3/TRBV12-4 | few
CSARQNRGGLDQPQHF | TGCAGTGCTAGACAAAACAGGGGGGGCCTCGATCAGCCCCAGCATTTT | TRBD1 | TRBJ1-5 | TRBV20-1 | -
CASSSGSPSGANVLTF | TGCGCCAGCAGCTCGGGGTCCCCCTCTGGGGCCAACGTCCTGACTTTC | - | TRBJ2-6 | TRBV5-1 | -
CASGYPDRGGYGYTF | TGTGCCAGCGGTTACCCGGACAGGGGAGGCTATGGCTACACCTTC | TRBD1 | TRBJ1-2 | TRBV28 | -
CASSLNRGMYNEQFF | TGTGCCAGCAGCCTCAACAGGGGGATGTACAATGAGCAGTTCTTC | TRBD1 | TRBJ2-1 | TRBV7-6 | -
CAISESSKGPSPDTQYF | TGTGCCATCAGTGAGTCTTCAAAGGGCCCCTCCCCAGATACGCAGTATTTT | - | TRBJ2-3 | TRBV10-3 | -
CASRTPGRSYNEQFF | TGTGCCAGCAGAACCCCCGGGCGATCCTACAATGAGCAGTTCTTC | - | TRBJ2-1 | TRBV11-2 | -
CASSQVSGLGGYTF | TGTGCCAGCAGCCAAGTTTCTGGGTTGGGTGGCTACACCTTC | - | TRBJ1-2 | TRBV3-1 | -
CASSHTAHLQTQYF | TGTGCCAGCAGCCATACAGCTCATCTCCAAACGCAGTATTTT | - | TRBJ2-3 | TRBV11-2 | -
CASSSPSGQRVHEQFF | TGTGCCAGCAGTTCACCCTCGGGACAGCGTGTCCATGAGCAGTTCTTC | TRBD1 | TRBJ2-1 | TRBV6-5 | -
CASSSAPTGELFF | TGTGCCAGCAGCTCTGCCCCCACCGGGGAGCTGTTTTTT | - | TRBJ2-2 | TRBV7-3 | -
CAFRLASGNEQFF | TGTGCCTTCAGGCTCGCTAGCGGCAATGAGCAGTTCTTC | TRBD2 | TRBJ2-1 | TRBV10-3 | -
CASREDWAKNIQYF | TGCGCCAGCAGGGAGGATTGGGCCAAAAACATTCAGTACTTC | - | TRBJ2-4 | TRBV5-1 | few
CASSLVGPGQGGSGEKLFF | TGTGCCAGCAGCTTAGTAGGGCCGGGACAGGGGGGCTCTGGTGAAAAACTGTTTTTT | TRBD1 | TRBJ1-4 | TRBV7-2 | -
CASSFGQGAFEQYF | TGTGCCAGCAGTTTTGGACAGGGGGCGTTCGAGCAGTACTTC | TRBD1 | TRBJ2-7 | TRBV27 | -
CASSLRSGPINYGHTF | TGTGCCAGCAGCTTAAGGTCAGGGCCCATCAACTATGGCCACACCTTC | - | TRBJ1-2 | TRBV11-3 | -